Listed here are 18 T cell receptor beta chains from one sample, sequenced in a study of human T cells and chemical hapten exposure. One entry per CDR3 protein results from TCRdb running MiXCR on the RACE reads. The sample shows about 93,000 distinct CDR3 sequences, approximately 8.2% of them seen only once. The time point here: healthy volunteer bleed at 2 weeks. Unfractionated whole blood yielded total RNA. Material: whole blood. These receptors came from a female donor in good health. Some clones in this sample may be carry-over from other donors' samples.

This clonotype was counted a few times. V usage is TRBV7-2 and J usage is TRBJ2-4; 10 bases fit TRBD2. Germline assignment: CDR1 SGHTA and CDR2 FQGNSA. With V trimmed by 6 bases and J by 2 bases, 1 base remained unmatched. The CDR3 extends over 14 amino acids. The CDR3 sequence is CASRLAGTKNIQYF. As DNA, the CDR3 is TGTGCCAGCAGACTAGCGGGAACCAAAAACATTCAGTACTTC.

The table lists this clonotype with a few counts. The chain couples TRBV6-6 to TRBJ2-4; 7 nucleotides line up with TRBD2. V shed 7 bases, J shed 5 bases, and the junction held 2 bases outside the gene matches. The CDR3 length is 12 residues. The germline V gene has CDR1 MNHNY and CDR2 SVGAGI (reference sequence). CDR3: CASMGGENIQYF. The CDR3 DNA reads TGTGCCAGCATGGGGGGGGAAAACATTCAGTACTTC.

This clonotype came up a few times. This chain links TRBV6-1 with TRBJ2-7; D remains unclear. Germline V CDR1 and CDR2: MNHNS, SASEGT. Trimming removed 7 bases from V and 5 bases from J, with 12 bases in between. The CDR3 has 12 residues. This CDR3 is CASTAEVHEQYF. CDR3 in DNA: TGTGCCAGCACCGCTGAGGTCCACGAGCAGTACTTC.

This clonotype was detected only a few times. In DNA, the CDR3 is TGTGCCAGCAGTTCCGCGGGACAGGGTTTCTACGAGCAGTACTTC. Translated: CASSSAGQGFYEQYF. V usage is TRBV27 and J usage is TRBJ2-7, with 9 bases aligning to TRBD1. The V and J ends lost 4 bases and 3 bases, in that order; junction bases with no gene match: 7. This CDR3 is built from 15 residues. The V gene's germline CDR1 is MNHEY and CDR2 SMNVEV (reference sequence).

The genes are TRBV14 and TRBJ2-1; D call uncertain. V was clipped by 3 bases and J by 0 bases, with 6 bases between them. This CDR3 is built from 14 residues. Per the germline V gene, CDR1 is SGHDN and CDR2 is FVKESK. The CDR3 DNA reads as TGTGCCAGCAGCCACAGTCACTCCTACAATGAGCAGTTCTTC. Protein product: CASSHSHSYNEQFF.

This clonotype was seen a few times. This chain links TRBV30 with TRBJ1-1, with 8 bases aligning to TRBD1. The V segment lost 5 bases and the J segment 7 bases; nucleotides outside the gene matches: 0. The CDR3 runs 10 residues. Germline assignment: CDR1 GTSNPN and CDR2 SVGIG (reference sequence). In DNA, the CDR3 is TGTGCCTGGGACAGGGGTGAAGCTTTCTTT. Residues: CAWDRGEAFF.

The rearrangement uses TRBV7-2 and TRBJ2-4; possibly TRBD2 for D (7 bases). CDR1 and CDR2 from the germline V gene are SGHTA and FQGNSA. The CDR3 runs to 16 residues. Trimming removed 5 bases at V and 3 bases at J, with 17 bases between. CDR3 nucleotide sequence: TGTGCCAGCAGCCAAGTTGGGGGGGCTGGCAAAAACATTCAGTACTTC. This encodes CASSQVGGAGKNIQYF.

This clonotype was seen only a few times. V usage is TRBV6-1 and J usage is TRBJ1-5; 7 bases line up with TRBD1. The CDR3 extends over 14 amino acids. Germline-derived CDR1 and CDR2 are MNHNS and SASEGT. V was pared by 8 bases and J by 8 bases, with 12 bases of the junction left unmatched. The DNA of the CDR3 is TGTGCCAGCGTACCGGGACAGAAGTACGAGCCCCAGCATTTT. Its protein is CASVPGQKYEPQHF.

The V and J genes are TRBV12-3 or TRBV12-4 and TRBJ2-5; possible D gene TRBD1, 6 bases. V dropped 7 bases and J dropped 5 bases, with 26 bases sitting between them. The CDR3 loop spans 17 amino acids. CDR3 residues: CASTLSTGTTNRETQYF. CDR3 sequence (DNA): TGTGCCAGCACCCTCTCCACCGGGACAACCAACCGGGAGACCCAGTACTTC.

This clonotype was observed many times. This chain uses TRBV28 with TRBJ1-1; D uncertain. CDR3 length: 14 amino acids. V was cut by 5 bases and J by 10 bases, with 20 bases left in between. Germline V gives CDR1 MDHEN, CDR2 SYDVKM. The CDR3: CASSPGERLYGAFF. DNA of the CDR3: TGTGCCAGCAGTCCAGGCGAGCGGTTGTACGGAGCTTTCTTT.

The rearrangement uses TRBV29-1 and TRBJ2-7; D is undetermined. This CDR3 is built from 11 residues. Trimming left V 0 bases short and J 5 bases short, with 5 bases between. CDR1 is SQVTM, CDR2 ANQGSEA, per germline. The CDR3: CSVEELDEQYF. In DNA form, the CDR3 reads TGCAGCGTTGAAGAGTTGGACGAGCAGTACTTC.

The chain is built from TRBV5-5 and TRBJ2-5, with D possibly matching TRBD1 (7 bases). Germline loops: CDR1 SGHKS, CDR2 YYEKEE (reference sequence). V was pared by 0 bases and J by 2 bases, with 20 bases between. The CDR3 totals 18 residues. The CDR3 loop reads CASSLAGGVAGGQETQYF. The CDR3 DNA sequence: TGTGCCAGCAGCTTGGCCGGCGGGGTCGCAGGGGGGCAAGAGACCCAGTACTTC.

This clonotype was detected a few times. The chain carries TRBV7-2 and TRBJ2-7; D gene uncertain. Germline V gives CDR1 SGHTA, CDR2 FQGNSA. The CDR3 has 14 amino acids. Between the trimmed V and J ends, which lost 1 base and 3 bases, there was a span of 10 bases. The CDR3 protein is CASSLGLRGYEQYF. For the CDR3, the DNA is TGTGCCAGCAGCTTAGGCCTCCGCGGCTACGAGCAGTACTTC.

A few counts support this clonotype. The chain's CDR3 is CASSLIGLAGDETQYF. The DNA of the CDR3 is TGTGCCAGCAGCTTAATTGGACTAGCGGGAGATGAGACCCAGTACTTC. The chain joins TRBV7-9 to TRBJ2-5; TRBD2 aligns across 13 bases. V lost 2 bases and J lost 5; bases outside the gene matches: 5. The CDR3 covers 16 residues. The germline gives CDR1 SEHNR, CDR2 FQNEAQ (reference sequence).

A few counts support this clonotype. This chain uses TRBV7-2 with TRBJ2-7; no firm D call. There are 14 residues in the CDR3. The germline CDR1 and CDR2 sequences are SGHTA and FQGNSA. The V end was cut by 1 base, the J end by 2 bases, with 9 bases between. This CDR3 is CASSLDQWTYEQYF. DNA for the CDR3: TGTGCCAGCAGCTTAGACCAGTGGACCTACGAGCAGTACTTC. The full variable domain, with the rest looked up from reference TRBV7-2 and TRBJ2-7, is GAGVSQSPSNKVTEKGKDVELRCDPISGHTALYWYRQSLGQGLEFLIYFQGNSAPDKSGLPSDRFSAERTGGSVSTLTIQRTQQEDSAVYLCASSLDQWTYEQYFGPGTRLTVT.

The chain is built from TRBV5-5 and TRBJ1-1; possibly TRBD1 for D (6 bases). CDR3 length equals 14 residues. Germline CDR1 is SGHKS and CDR2 is YYEKEE (reference sequence). The V gene lost 4 bases and the J gene lost 1 base, with 11 bases spanning the gap. The CDR3 sequence is CASSPQGWNTEAFF. The CDR3 region has the DNA TGTGCCAGCAGCCCCCAGGGGTGGAACACTGAAGCTTTCTTT.

The gene calls are TRBV12-3 or TRBV12-4 and TRBJ2-3; 14 bases map to TRBD2. The CDR3 contains 18 residues. V was clipped by 4 bases and J by 0 bases; unmatched bases: 6. The CDR3 sequence is CASSSPGLAGVSTDTQYF. DNA of the CDR3: TGTGCCAGCAGTTCCCCGGGACTAGCGGGGGTAAGCACAGATACGCAGTATTTT.

This clonotype was detected many times. The genes are TRBV11-2 and TRBJ1-1, with TRBD1 matching 8 bases. CDR1 is SGHAT, CDR2 FQNNGV, per germline. J gave up 3 bases and V 5 bases, and 2 bases lay outside the gene matches. There are 13 residues in the CDR3. The CDR3 sequence is CASSQDRDTEAFF. CDR3 nucleotide sequence: TGTGCCAGCAGCCAGGACAGGGACACTGAAGCTTTCTTT.